Below are 22 T cell receptor beta chains sequenced from a single sample in a study of STAT5B mutations in CD4+ large granular lymphocyte leukemia. TCRdb's copy holds only in-frame clones and misses some; the assay was immunoSEQ multiplex PCR. This sample yields 20,000 or so clones, of which about 88% are seen a single time; about 13% belongs to the top ten. Specimen: CD4+ T cells from blood buffy coats. Every receptor here comes from a human donor in good health.

The chain is built from TRBV7-8 and TRBJ2-1; 7 bases agree with TRBD1. J was trimmed by 8 bases and V by 3 bases; bases with no gene match: 10. From germline, CDR1 is SGHVS and CDR2 FQNEAQ. The CDR3 runs 15 residues. The CDR3 region is CASSFYLTGLDEQFF. The CDR3 bases are TGTGCCAGCAGCTTTTATTTGACAGGGCTGGATGAGCAGTTCTTC.

This clone came up once. The chain carries TRBV7-8 and TRBJ1-1, with D possibly TRBD1 on 5 matching bases. The CDR3 sequence is 13 residues long. Germline CDR1 is SGHVS and CDR2 is FQNEAQ. Trimming removed 3 bases at V and 5 bases at J, with 10 bases between. CDR3: CASSLAGITEAFF. The CDR3 DNA sequence: TGTGCCAGCAGCTTGGCAGGGATTACTGAAGCTTTCTTT.

This chain joins TRBV18 and TRBJ1-2; no reliable D call. The CDR3 is 15 amino acids. In germline, CDR1 is KGHSH, CDR2 LQKENI. The V end was cut by 3 bases, the J end by 0 bases, with 11 bases between. In DNA, the CDR3 is TGTGCCAGCTCACCGGGAGCAGAGACTAACTATGGCTACACCTTC. Protein: CASSPGAETNYGYTF. Based on the CDR3 plus reference TRBV18 and TRBJ1-2, the full variable domain is NAGVMQNPRHLVRRRGQEARLRCSPMKGHSHVYWYRQLPEEGLKFMVYLQKENIIDESGMPKERFSAEFPKEGPSILRIQQVVRGDSAAYFCASSPGAETNYGYTFGSGTRLTVV.

The chain carries TRBV19 and TRBJ2-1; 12 nucleotides agree with TRBD2. V was pared by 7 bases and J by 9 bases, with 7 bases of the junction left unmatched. In germline, CDR1 is LNHDA, CDR2 SQIVND (reference sequence). This CDR3 is 14 amino acids long. In DNA, the CDR3 is TGTGCCAGTAACGGACTAGCGGGACAGGGTGAGCAGTTCTTC. Amino acids: CASNGLAGQGEQFF.

The chain links TRBV30 to TRBJ2-7; 8 positions agree with TRBD1. Germline V gene sequence: CDR1 GTSNPN, CDR2 SVGIG (reference sequence). After removal of 2 bases from V and 1 base from J, the junction contained 7 bases not matched to a gene. The CDR3 contains 15 residues. The CDR3 DNA reads TGTGCCTGGAGTCGGGGGACAGGAGTGTCCTACGAGCAGTACTTC. Protein sequence: CAWSRGTGVSYEQYF.

The chain joins TRBV2 to TRBJ1-5; TRBD1 might be the D (6 bases). V lost 4 bases and J 2 bases, leaving 12 bases between the germline ends. Germline loops: CDR1 SNHLY, CDR2 FYNNEI. This CDR3 spans 15 amino acids. The CDR3, as DNA: TGTGCCAGCAGTGTAGAGACAGGCGGCAATCAGCCCCAGCATTTT. Translated, it gives CASSVETGGNQPQHF.

This clone was counted only a few times. The chain joins TRBV29-1 to TRBJ2-6; 8 bases are shared with TRBD1. The CDR3 has 16 residues. CDR1 SQVTM and CDR2 ANQGSEA come from the germline V gene. V lost 7 bases to trimming and J lost 0 bases; unmatched junction nucleotides: 8. The CDR3 protein is CSAWDRKSSGANVLTF. The CDR3 bases are TGCAGCGCCTGGGACAGGAAGAGCTCTGGGGCCAACGTCCTGACTTTC. Combining the CDR3 with reference TRBV29-1 and TRBJ2-6 gives the whole variable domain SAVISQKPSRDICQRGTSLTIQCQVDSQVTMMFWYRQQPGQSLTLIATANQGSEATYESGFVIDKFPISRPNLTFSTLTVSNMSPEDSSIYLCSAWDRKSSGANVLTFGAGSRLTVL.

This chain joins TRBV7-9 and TRBJ1-5; 7 bases agree with TRBD1. CDR1 and CDR2 from the germline V gene are SEHNR and FQNEAQ (reference sequence). V trimming: 6 bases; J trimming: 5 bases; junction bases outside the gene matches: 7. The CDR3 is 14 amino acids. The CDR3 DNA follows: TGTGCCAGCAGTGTGGGGACAGAAGATCAGCCCCAGCATTTT. Protein product: CASSVGTEDQPQHF.

The chain recombines TRBV30 with TRBJ1-2; D not certain. Trimming pared 2 bases from V and 6 bases from J, leaving 7 bases between. The CDR3 extends over 11 amino acids. Looked up from germline, CDR1 is GTSNPN and CDR2 is SVGIG (reference sequence). CDR3 loop: CAWSPHDGYTF. In DNA, the CDR3 is TGTGCCTGGAGTCCCCATGATGGCTACACCTTC.

This chain uses TRBV30 with TRBJ1-2; the match to TRBD1 covers 9 bases. CDR3 size: 12 residues. CDR1 is GTSNPN and CDR2 is SVGIG in the germline V gene (reference sequence). The J segment lost 11 bases and the V segment lost 3 bases, leaving 7 bases of the junction unmatched. The CDR3 bases are TGTGCCTGGAGGAGGGGACAGGGAAGGTACACCTTC. Protein product: CAWRRGQGRYTF.

The genes are TRBV6-1 and TRBJ2-7; no firm D call. The CDR3 length is 15 residues. Germline CDR1 reads MNHNS; CDR2 reads SASEGT. Trimming pared 1 base from V and 0 bases from J, leaving 10 bases between. CDR3: CASSEGKVGSYEQYF. The CDR3 DNA is TGTGCCAGCAGTGAAGGCAAAGTGGGCTCCTACGAGCAGTACTTC.

The V gene is TRBV10-2, the J gene TRBJ2-7, with TRBD1 matching 12 bases. Germline CDR1 WSHSY, CDR2 SAAADI. The V and J ends lost 7 bases and 5 bases, in that order; junction bases with no gene match: 9. The CDR3 has 15 amino acids. CDR3 sequence: CASNPPGQGAHEQYF. The CDR3 coding sequence is TGCGCCAGCAATCCTCCGGGACAGGGGGCCCACGAGCAGTACTTC.

This clone was observed a few times. The chain links TRBV10-2 to TRBJ2-1; 7 bases line up with TRBD2. V lost 5 bases and J lost 8; bases outside the gene matches: 9. There are 14 residues in the CDR3. CDR1 and CDR2 (germline): WSHSY, SAAADI. CDR3 sequence reads: CASSSSGVHYEQFF. The CDR3 DNA reads TGCGCCAGCAGTTCCAGCGGGGTCCATTATGAGCAGTTCTTC.

The rearrangement joins TRBV29-1 to TRBJ1-3, with 7 nucleotides matching TRBD1. J was trimmed by 0 bases and V by 6 bases; bases with no gene match: 5. Germline-derived CDR1 and CDR2 are SQVTM and ANQGSEA. This CDR3 contains 14 residues. The CDR3 loop reads CSVLGTASGNTIYF. For the CDR3, the DNA is TGCAGCGTCCTCGGGACAGCCTCTGGAAACACCATATATTTT.

V and J are TRBV30 and TRBJ1-2, with D unresolved. Per the germline V gene, CDR1 is GTSNPN and CDR2 is SVGIG (reference sequence). The CDR3 runs to 14 residues. V lost 2 bases and J 2 bases, leaving 12 bases between the germline ends. CDR3 bases: TGTGCCTGGAGTCAACATACGAGGAACTATGGCTACACCTTC. This encodes CAWSQHTRNYGYTF.

This chain connects TRBV7-9 to TRBJ2-5, with 13 bases identical to TRBD2. The J segment lost 5 bases and the V segment lost 6 bases, leaving 15 bases of the junction unmatched. This CDR3 has 18 residues. From germline, CDR1 is SEHNR and CDR2 FQNEAQ (reference sequence). Here the CDR3 reads CASRVGPGLAGLGETQYF. The DNA of the CDR3 is TGTGCCAGCAGAGTAGGACCGGGACTAGCGGGACTGGGGGAGACCCAGTACTTC.

This clone was picked up one time. The V gene is TRBV5-4, the J gene TRBJ2-5, with a weak D call TRBD2 (6 bases). Germline loops: CDR1 SGHNT, CDR2 YYREEE (reference sequence). There are 15 residues in the CDR3. The V end lost 0 bases, the J end lost 5 bases, and 14 bases lay between the germline ends. Here the CDR3 reads CASSLDGGGGETQYF. As DNA, the CDR3 is TGTGCCAGCAGCTTGGACGGCGGTGGGGGGGAGACCCAGTACTTC.

This chain uses TRBV5-4 with TRBJ2-2; 7 nucleotides match TRBD2. From germline, CDR1 is SGHNT and CDR2 YYREEE (reference sequence). Unmatched junction bases numbered 11, after V lost 5 bases and J lost 7 bases. There are 15 residues in the CDR3. The CDR3 protein is CASSPPRGESGELFF. Here the CDR3 DNA reads TGTGCCAGCAGTCCTCCCCGGGGGGAAAGCGGGGAGCTGTTTTTT.

The chain recombines TRBV7-2 with TRBJ1-1; D ambiguous. V dropped 7 bases and J dropped 11 bases, with 14 bases sitting between them. CDR1 SGHTA and CDR2 FQGNSA come from the germline V gene. The CDR3 runs to 11 residues. The CDR3 protein is CASIPPPAAFF. For the CDR3, the DNA is TGTGCCAGCATACCGCCCCCGGCCGCTTTCTTT.

The chain carries TRBV6-5 and TRBJ1-3; D gene uncertain. V was trimmed by 4 bases and J by 0 bases, leaving 7 bases between them. The CDR3 sequence is 14 residues long. The germline CDR1 and CDR2 sequences are MNHEY and SVGAGI. CDR3 in DNA: TGTGCCAGCAGTTTGGAGTTCTCTGGAAACACCATATATTTT. Amino acids: CASSLEFSGNTIYF.

In this sample, this clone turned up a few times. The chain recombines TRBV30 with TRBJ1-1, with D possibly matching TRBD1 (5 bases). The germline V and J ends were trimmed by 5 bases and 2 bases, with 15 bases remaining between them. The CDR3 runs to 14 residues. Germline CDR1 and CDR2: GTSNPN and SVGIG (reference sequence). CDR3 bases: TGTGCCTGGGAAGCTTCAGGGTACAACACTGAAGCTTTCTTT. Translation gives CAWEASGYNTEAFF.

The CDR3 DNA sequence: TGTGCCAGCAGTTGGGGACTAGCGGGCACCGGGGAGCTGTTTTTT. Translation gives CASSWGLAGTGELFF. The chain carries TRBV6-6 and TRBJ2-2; 12 bases agree with TRBD2. Unmatched junction bases numbered 1, after V lost 4 bases and J lost 4 bases. Germline-derived CDR1 and CDR2 are MNHNY and SVGAGI (reference sequence). The CDR3 extends over 15 amino acids.